This TCR beta chain is from a study of neurological immune-mediated disorders. TCRdb re-derived calls from the 5' RACE reads in MiXCR, one entry per CDR3 protein. The table records fewer than 80,000 distinct CDR3 sequences, around 5.2% of them present only once. CDR1 and CDR2 (germline): MGHRA, YSYEKL. Trimming pared 3 bases from V and 4 bases from J, leaving 15 bases between. This CDR3 region has 15 residues. This clonotype came up many times. The clonotype originates from a woman in her fifties or sixties with multiple sclerosis. Material for sequencing was PBMCs. This chain joins TRBV4-1 and TRBJ1-2, with a possible D match to TRBD1 (5 bases). CDR3 in amino acids: CASSHPSGLSYGYTF. CDR3 nucleotide sequence: TGCGCCAGCAGCCACCCCTCGGGACTTTCCTATGGCTACACCTTC.